The present TCR beta chain was sequenced within a study of blood T cell repertoires in COVID-19 (TCRdb year 2020). As for the study more broadly: The collaborator samples originated in the United States, Italy and Spain and spanned the acute and convalescent phases of COVID-19. The material from the prospective study consisted of cDNA or gDNA derived from T cells, B-cell-depleted T cells, or PBMCs. Deeply sampled blood TCRbeta repertoires from subjects exposed to, actively infected with, or recovered from COVID-19 were included in the dataset. The repertoires were made available in a free public database intended to serve as a resource for research on the immune response to SARS-CoV-2. Samples were obtained from the ongoing ImmuneRACE study (first 160 participants) and from 1,200 or so subjects provided by 6 global collaborators. The sample metadata nearly always contained a de-identified subject ID, COVID-19 status, age in years and sex. Where available, HLA class I and class II types were obtained from metadata supplied by the sample provider rather than from assay-based typing. General conclusions and limits of the study: How much clinical and demographic metadata was included differed by source and by participant, and the metadata was provided uncurated.

Whole blood was collected in K2EDTA tubes by collaborating institutions according to the institutions' own protocols. For TCRbeta analysis, collaborator samples were shipped as frozen whole blood, as isolated PBMCs, or as DNA extracted from either sample type. TCRbeta CDR3 regions were amplified from genomic DNA using the immunoSEQ Assay, a bias-controlled multiplex PCR. Regarding the original processing steps: Nucleated cell counts per sample were estimated from amplification of reference gene primers within the assay. To quantify the absolute abundance of each unique TCRbeta CDR3 rearrangement, sequence reads were collapsed and filtered. Productive Simpson clonality was computed per sample as the square root of Simpson's diversity index over productive rearrangements. Entries here come from immuneACCESS through TCRdb and include only in-frame sequences with V and J called. Some clones fail to appear in such tables; in the studies checked, an unresolved V gene covers under half of the shortfall, and the cause of the remainder is unknown. V, J and clone size were drawn from that table, and D and trimming were deduced from the DNA. Here the sample has tens of thousands of clones; 81% occur a single time. The top ten constitute 20% to 30% of the sample.

Regarding this clone: The clone's antigen remains unknown. Qualities for individual bases were not recorded, and no much larger clone is one base off.

The CDR3 has 14 amino acids, counting the end cysteine and phenylalanine. Solely the CDR3 DNA is kept, with 42 bases framed from the first base. CDR1 is given as ENHRY and CDR2 as SYGVKD, both from the germline V gene. Relative to germline, V is missing 8 bases and J is missing 2 bases, with 4 bases of the junction outside any gene match. The chain was built from TRBV10-3 and TRBJ2-5, with 11 junctional bases fitting TRBD2. The TCR was taken from a man of 80 years or more with active or convalescent COVID-19. Sequencing was performed on peripheral blood. The CDR3 protein: CAISVAGGQETQYF. The DNA sequence follows: TGTGCCATCTCGGTAGCGGGGGGGCAAGAGACCCAGTACTTC.